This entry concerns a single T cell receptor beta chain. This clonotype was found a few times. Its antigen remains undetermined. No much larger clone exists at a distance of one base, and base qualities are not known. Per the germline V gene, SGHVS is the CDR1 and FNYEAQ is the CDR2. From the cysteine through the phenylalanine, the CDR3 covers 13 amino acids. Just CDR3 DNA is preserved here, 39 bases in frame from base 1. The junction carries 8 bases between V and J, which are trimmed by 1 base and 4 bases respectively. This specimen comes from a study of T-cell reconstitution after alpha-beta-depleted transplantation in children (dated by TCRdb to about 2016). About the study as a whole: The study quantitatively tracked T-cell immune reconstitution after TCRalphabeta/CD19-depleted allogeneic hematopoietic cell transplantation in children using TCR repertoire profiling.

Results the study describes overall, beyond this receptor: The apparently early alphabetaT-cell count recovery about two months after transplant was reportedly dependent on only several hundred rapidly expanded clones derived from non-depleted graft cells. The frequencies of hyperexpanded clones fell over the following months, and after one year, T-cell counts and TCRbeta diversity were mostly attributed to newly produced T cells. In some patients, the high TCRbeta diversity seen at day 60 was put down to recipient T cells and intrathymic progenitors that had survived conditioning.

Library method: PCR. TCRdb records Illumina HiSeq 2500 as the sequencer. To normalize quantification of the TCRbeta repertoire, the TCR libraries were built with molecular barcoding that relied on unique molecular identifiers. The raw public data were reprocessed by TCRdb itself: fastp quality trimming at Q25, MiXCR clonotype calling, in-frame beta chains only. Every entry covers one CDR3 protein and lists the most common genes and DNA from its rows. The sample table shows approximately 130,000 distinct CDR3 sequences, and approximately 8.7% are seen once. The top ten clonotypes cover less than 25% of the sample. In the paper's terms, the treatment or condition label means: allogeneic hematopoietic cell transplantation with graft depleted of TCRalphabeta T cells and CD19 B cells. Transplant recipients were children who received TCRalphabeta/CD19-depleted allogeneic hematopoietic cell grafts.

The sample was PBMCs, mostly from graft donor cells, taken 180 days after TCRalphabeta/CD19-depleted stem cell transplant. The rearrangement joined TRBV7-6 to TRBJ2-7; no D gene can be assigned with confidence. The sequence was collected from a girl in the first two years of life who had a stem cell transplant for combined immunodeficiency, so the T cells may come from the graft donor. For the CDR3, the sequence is CASSLGLGYEQYF. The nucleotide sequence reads TGTGCCAGCAGCTTAGGGCTTGGGTACGAGCAGTACTTC. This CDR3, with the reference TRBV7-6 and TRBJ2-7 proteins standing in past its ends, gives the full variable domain GAGVSQSPRYKVTKRGQDVALRCDPISGHVSLYWYRQALGQGPEFLTYFNYEAQQDKSGLPNDRFSAERPEGSISTLTIQRTEQRDSAMYRCASSLGLGYEQYFGPGTRLTVT.